Below are 17 T cell receptor beta chains sequenced from a single sample in a study of blood T cell repertoires in COVID-19. Some clones are missing from TCRdb's copy, which holds only in-frame ones; the method was immunoSEQ multiplex PCR. The repertoire consists of about 88,000 clones, with about 83% occurring once and the leading ten covering more than 14%. The sample was peripheral blood. Receptor source: a woman in her seventies with acute or convalescent COVID-19.

This clone showed up just once. This sequence joins TRBV24-1 and TRBJ2-1; D perhaps matches TRBD2 (5 bases). Germline values: CDR1 KGHDR, CDR2 SFDVKD. The CDR3 length is 12 residues. Trimming took 9 bases from V and 9 from J, leaving 14 bases between them. CDR3 sequence: CATSFTGSEQFF. The DNA for the CDR3 is TGTGCCACCTCCTTCACTGGGAGTGAGCAGTTCTTC.

V gene TRBV2 combines with J gene TRBJ2-1; D remains ambiguous. V was trimmed by 2 bases and J by 3 bases, leaving 11 bases between them. This CDR3 region has 15 residues. CDR1 is SNHLY, CDR2 FYNNEI, per germline. The CDR3 region is CASSESRSDYNEQFF. DNA for the CDR3: TGTGCCAGCAGTGAATCACGGAGCGACTACAATGAGCAGTTCTTC.

The V gene is TRBV6-2 or TRBV6-3, the J gene TRBJ2-7; 14 bases are shared with TRBD2. CDR3 length: 20 residues. The germline gives CDR1 MNHEY, CDR2 SVGEGT. Trimming cost V 5 bases and J 3 bases; bases outside gene matches: 18. The DNA of the CDR3 is TGTGCCAGCAGTCCGCCACGGACTAGCGGGAGGCCCAGTCTCAGCTACGAGCAGTACGTC. Amino acids: CASSPPRTSGRPSLSYEQYV.

V and J are TRBV7-8 and TRBJ2-5; 10 bases line up with TRBD2. V trimming: 7 bases; J trimming: 4 bases; junction bases outside the gene matches: 9. The CDR3 runs 15 residues. Germline V lookup: CDR1 SGHVS, CDR2 FQNEAQ. Written as DNA, the CDR3 is TGTGCCAGCACCTTCTTAGCGGGAGGTGGAGAGACCCAGTACTTC. Encoded protein: CASTFLAGGGETQYF.

This chain's CDR3 is CAISMDRQNTEAFF. As DNA, the CDR3 is TGTGCCATCAGTATGGACAGGCAGAACACTGAAGCTTTCTTT. The chain combines TRBV10-3 with TRBJ1-1, with 7 nucleotides matching TRBD1. J gave up 1 base and V 5 bases, and 4 bases lay outside the gene matches. CDR3 length: 14 residues. The germline CDR1 and CDR2 sequences are ENHRY and SYGVKD.

This chain connects TRBV6-4 to TRBJ1-6; D unclear. The germline CDR1 and CDR2 sequences are MRHNA and SNTAGT. The CDR3 is 13 residues long. The V end lost 2 bases, the J end lost 12 bases, and 11 bases lay between the germline ends. The CDR3 region has the DNA TGTGCCAGCAGTGACAGGGTGGGAGAACCCCTCCACTTT. Translation: CASSDRVGEPLHF.

This chain connects TRBV6-5 to TRBJ1-2, with TRBD1 matching 7 bases. The CDR3 runs to 13 residues. Germline loops: CDR1 MNHEY, CDR2 SVGAGI. The junction had 6 bases not matched to a gene; V was cut back by 7 bases and J by 4 bases. The CDR3 reads CASIPTGTYGYTF. In DNA form, the CDR3 reads TGTGCCAGCATCCCGACAGGGACCTATGGCTACACCTTC.

This rearrangement joins TRBV7-8 to TRBJ1-1; the match to TRBD1 covers 8 bases. The germline CDR1 and CDR2 sequences are SGHVS and FQNEAQ. V shed 4 bases and J 3 bases; nucleotides not matched to a gene: 7. The CDR3 sequence is 15 residues long. The CDR3 here is CASSSTGVFDTEAFF. The CDR3 nucleotides are TGTGCCAGCAGCTCGACAGGGGTCTTCGACACTGAAGCTTTCTTT.

Only a few counts were recorded for this clone. V usage is TRBV6-1 and J usage is TRBJ2-5, with D tentatively TRBD2 (6 bases). Trimming took off 3 bases at V and 5 bases at J, with 19 bases between the two ends. The CDR3 sequence is 16 residues long. Per the germline V gene, CDR1 is MNHNS and CDR2 is SASEGT. The CDR3 protein is CASSDAWGTGRETQYF. The DNA of the CDR3 is TGTGCCAGCAGTGACGCTTGGGGGACGGGGAGGGAGACCCAGTACTTC.

The chain links TRBV27 to TRBJ2-4, with 9 nucleotides matching TRBD2. This CDR3 has 15 residues. Germline V gene data show CDR1 as MNHEY and CDR2 as SMNVEV (reference sequence). V was clipped by 6 bases and J by 10 bases; unmatched bases: 13. CDR3 nucleotides: TGTGCCAGCAGCTCGGACGGGGGACTAGCTTTGATTCAGTACTTC. Translating it yields CASSSDGGLALIQYF.

This chain links TRBV15 with TRBJ1-2, with D maybe TRBD1 (6 bases). V was trimmed by 5 bases and J by 4 bases, leaving 14 bases between them. The germline V gene encodes CDR1 LNHNV and CDR2 YYDKDF (reference sequence). This CDR3 has 14 amino acids. CDR3 nucleotide sequence: TGTGCCACCAGCGTAAGGACAGTTCTCTATGGCTACACCTTC. Protein: CATSVRTVLYGYTF.

DNA for the CDR3: TGTGCCAGCAGACGACTAGCGGGAGGGCCAGGTTTTTTATCAGATACGCAGTATTTT. Translated, it gives CASRRLAGGPGFLSDTQYF. V and J are TRBV2 and TRBJ2-3; 14 bases map to TRBD2. CDR3 size: 19 residues. Germline CDR1 SNHLY, CDR2 FYNNEI. V lost 6 bases, J lost 4 bases, and 15 bases stayed unmatched.

The V call is TRBV11-3, the J call TRBJ1-3, with D possibly being TRBD1 (6 bases). CDR1 is SGHNT, CDR2 YENEEA, per germline. The CDR3 totals 16 residues. V was cut by 0 bases and J by 0 bases, with 9 bases left in between. CDR3 region: CASSLEGALSGNTIYF. The CDR3, as DNA: TGTGCCAGCAGCTTAGAGGGGGCTCTCTCTGGAAACACCATATATTTT.

This rearrangement joins TRBV14 to TRBJ2-7; possible D gene TRBD2, 5 bases. The germline CDR1 and CDR2 sequences are SGHDN and FVKESK. The V gene lost 0 bases and the J gene lost 2 bases, with 17 bases spanning the gap. This CDR3 spans 17 amino acids. In DNA, the CDR3 is TGTGCCAGCAGCCAAGACCGAACAGTTAACGGGGCCTACGAGCAGTACGTC. It codes for CASSQDRTVNGAYEQYV.

This sequence joins TRBV10-3 and TRBJ1-2; D uncertain. Trimming took off 3 bases at V and 8 bases at J, with 7 bases between the two ends. There are 11 residues in the CDR3. Germline V gene lookup returns CDR1 ENHRY and CDR2 SYGVKD. The CDR3 here is CAISEIRGYTF. The CDR3 region has the DNA TGTGCCATCAGTGAAATCCGGGGCTACACCTTC.

A word on this clone: This specimen includes other DNA sequences encoding the same CDR3. The chain joins TRBV12-3 or TRBV12-4 to TRBJ1-2; perhaps TRBD1 as D (5 bases). The ends were cut back, 2 bases at V and 8 bases at J, with 12 bases in the middle. The CDR3 runs to 13 residues. This chain's CDR3 is CASSLIQGHGYTF. The CDR3 DNA reads as TGTGCCAGCAGTTTAATCCAGGGCCACGGCTACACCTTC.

This sequence joins TRBV28 and TRBJ1-1; D is uncertain. The CDR3 contains 11 residues. Germline V gene data show CDR1 as MDHEN and CDR2 as SYDVKM. Trimming stripped 3 bases from V and 7 bases from J, with 6 bases between. In DNA, the CDR3 is TGTGCCAGCAGTTTTACTCGTGAAGCTTTCTTT. This encodes CASSFTREAFF.